This TCR beta chain was captured in a study of shared clonotypes between healthy human individuals. Unsorted PBMC replicate PCRs used roughly 300 ng DNA, around 30,000 T cell genomes. Sequencing used immunoSEQ multiplex PCR; TCRdb keeps in-frame clones, though not all of them. The data hold about 470,000 clones, with 70% to 80% observed a single time. There were no recent acute infections or vaccinations among the donors, who were healthy HIV-negative adults. Tens of millions of PBMCs served as the genomic DNA source for unsorted samples. Study conclusions and caveats: Limited genetic and exposure-history diversity came from having few donors.

Only one count was recorded for this clone. As yet, its antigen is unknown. The CDR3 extends over 13 amino acids. Germline lookup yields CDR1 MNHNS and CDR2 SASEGT. V was shortened by 8 bases and J by 8 bases, with 17 bases between the two germline ends. The sequencing input was PBMCs. This TCR was sampled from a woman in her forties in good health. Some clones in this sample may be carry-over from other donors' samples. The chain carries TRBV6-1 and TRBJ2-3; D may correspond to TRBD1 or TRBD2 (5 bases each). The chain's CDR3 is CASGDVEGTTQYF. The CDR3 DNA sequence: TGTGCCAGCGGGGACGTCGAGGGGACTACGCAGTATTTT.